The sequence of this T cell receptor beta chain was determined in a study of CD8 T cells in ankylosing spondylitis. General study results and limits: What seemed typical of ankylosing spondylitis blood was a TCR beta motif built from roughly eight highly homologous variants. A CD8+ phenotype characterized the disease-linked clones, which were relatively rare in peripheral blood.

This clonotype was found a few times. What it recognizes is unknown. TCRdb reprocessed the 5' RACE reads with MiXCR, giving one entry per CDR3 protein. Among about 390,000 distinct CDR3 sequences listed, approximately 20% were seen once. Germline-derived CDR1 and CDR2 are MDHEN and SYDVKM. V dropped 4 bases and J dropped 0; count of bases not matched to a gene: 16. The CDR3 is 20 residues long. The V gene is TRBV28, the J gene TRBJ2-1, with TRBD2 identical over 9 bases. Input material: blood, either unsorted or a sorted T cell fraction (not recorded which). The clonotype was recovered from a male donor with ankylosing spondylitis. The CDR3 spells CASSSPRGWREGYSYNEQFF. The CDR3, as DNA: TGTGCCAGCAGTTCCCCCCGGGGGTGGCGGGAGGGGTACTCCTACAATGAGCAGTTCTTC.